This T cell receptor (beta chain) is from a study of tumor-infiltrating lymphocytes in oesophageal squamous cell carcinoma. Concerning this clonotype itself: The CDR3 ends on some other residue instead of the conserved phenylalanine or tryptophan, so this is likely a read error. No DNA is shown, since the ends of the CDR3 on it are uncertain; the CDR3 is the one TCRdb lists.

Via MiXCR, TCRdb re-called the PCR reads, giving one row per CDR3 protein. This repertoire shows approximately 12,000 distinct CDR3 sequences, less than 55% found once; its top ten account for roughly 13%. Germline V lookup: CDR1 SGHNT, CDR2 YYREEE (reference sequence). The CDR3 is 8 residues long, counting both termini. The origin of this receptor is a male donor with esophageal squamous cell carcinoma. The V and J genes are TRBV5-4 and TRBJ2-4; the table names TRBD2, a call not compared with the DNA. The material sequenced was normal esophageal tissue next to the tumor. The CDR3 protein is CASSPGTS.